These 30 T cell receptor beta chains came from one sample sequenced in a study of blood T cell repertoires in COVID-19. Using immunoSEQ multiplex PCR, the repertoire was profiled, and TCRdb retains in-frame clones only, with some absent. Here the sample spans around 130,000 clones, roughly 87% being singletons. Sequences were obtained from PBMCs or T cells enriched from blood (not recorded which). Receptor source: a man aged 25-40 years who had recovered from COVID-19.

J is TRBJ2-1 and V is TRBV19, with 8 bases that match TRBD2. CDR1 and CDR2 from the germline V gene are LNHDA and SQIVND (reference sequence). This CDR3 has 15 amino acids. With V trimmed by 6 bases and J by 4 bases, 8 bases remained unmatched. The CDR3 loop is CASSRAGAGYNEQFF. For the CDR3, the DNA is TGTGCCAGTAGCAGAGCGGGAGCCGGGTACAATGAGCAGTTCTTC.

The gene calls are TRBV6-1 and TRBJ1-5; D call uncertain. Trimming pared 3 bases from V and 2 bases from J, leaving 14 bases between. This CDR3 region has 16 residues. The V gene's germline CDR1 is MNHNS and CDR2 SASEGT. For the CDR3, the DNA is TGTGCCAGCAGTGATAACCTGAGAACGGGCAATCAGCCCCAGCATTTT. It is translated as CASSDNLRTGNQPQHF.

This clone has just one count. The chain employs TRBV24-1 and TRBJ2-2; 12 bases match TRBD2. CDR1 and CDR2 (germline): KGHDR, SFDVKD. This CDR3 region has 15 residues. J was trimmed by 5 bases and V by 4 bases; bases with no gene match: 1. This CDR3 reads CATSDTSGRTGELFF. Written as DNA, the CDR3 is TGTGCCACCAGTGACACTAGCGGGAGGACCGGGGAGCTGTTTTTT.

The V and J genes are TRBV20-1 and TRBJ2-3; 10 bases are a match to TRBD2. The CDR3 length is 14 residues. The germline gives CDR1 DFQATT, CDR2 SNEGSKA (reference sequence). V lost 3 bases and J lost 7; bases outside the gene matches: 7. The CDR3 sequence is CSASVSGGPHTQYF. DNA of the CDR3: TGCAGTGCTAGTGTTAGCGGGGGGCCTCATACGCAGTATTTT.

This sequence joins TRBV27 and TRBJ2-7; D perhaps matches TRBD2 (6 bases). The CDR3 totals 15 residues. The V gene's germline CDR1 is MNHEY and CDR2 SMNVEV (reference sequence). The ends were cut back, 2 bases at V and 3 bases at J, with 14 bases in the middle. The CDR3 protein is CASSLAPGTLYEQYF. The CDR3 DNA is TGTGCCAGCAGTTTAGCCCCCGGGACTCTCTACGAGCAGTACTTC.

The J gene is TRBJ2-7, the V gene TRBV5-4; 10 bases align to TRBD2. Per germline, CDR1 SGHNT and CDR2 YYREEE (reference sequence). The CDR3 length is 16 residues. J lost 5 bases, V lost 0 bases, and 8 bases had no gene match. The CDR3 nucleotides are TGTGCCAGCAGCTTGGGAGCGGGAGGGGGTGCGGACGAGCAGTACTTC. It codes for CASSLGAGGGADEQYF.

The V gene is TRBV12-3 or TRBV12-4, the J gene TRBJ2-7; D gene unclear. The CDR3 is 12 residues long. V gave up 5 bases and J gave up 4 bases, with 9 bases separating them. DNA of the CDR3: TGTGCCAGCAGTCAATTAACATACGAGCAGTACTTC. The encoded protein is CASSQLTYEQYF.

V is TRBV29-1 and J is TRBJ2-7; D might be TRBD2 (5 bases). V lost 4 bases to trimming and J lost 2 bases, with 12 bases between them. Germline lookup yields CDR1 SQVTM and CDR2 ANQGSEA. The CDR3 consists of 13 residues. The CDR3 reads CSVGGVGAYEQYF. The CDR3, as DNA: TGCAGCGTTGGTGGGGTCGGGGCCTACGAGCAGTACTTC.

The rearrangement links TRBV5-4 to TRBJ2-3; D not resolved. Trimming cost V 5 bases and J 4 bases, with 11 bases left between them. The CDR3 contains 13 residues. The germline gives CDR1 SGHNT, CDR2 YYREEE (reference sequence). The CDR3 DNA is TGTGCCAGCAGTGTCGAGAGTGCAGATACGCAGTATTTT. Protein product: CASSVESADTQYF.

The V call is TRBV2, the J call TRBJ1-3, with no clear D. There are 17 residues in the CDR3. Per the germline V gene, CDR1 is SNHLY and CDR2 is FYNNEI. V lost 4 bases to trimming and J lost 2 bases, with 18 bases between them. The CDR3 loop is CASSVGGGGFPGNTIYF. Written as DNA, the CDR3 is TGTGCCAGCAGTGTAGGAGGAGGTGGTTTTCCTGGAAACACCATATATTTT.

The chain joins TRBV19 to TRBJ1-4; the D gene is possibly TRBD1 (6 bases). With 5 bases removed from V and 3 bases from J, the gap between germline ends came to 13 bases. CDR3 length equals 15 residues. In germline, CDR1 is LNHDA, CDR2 SQIVND (reference sequence). In DNA form, the CDR3 reads TGTGCCAGTAGTGGCCGTGCAGGGGCTAATGAAAAACTGTTTTTT. This codes for CASSGRAGANEKLFF.

The chain employs TRBV2 and TRBJ1-1; D uncertain. The germline V gene has CDR1 SNHLY and CDR2 FYNNEI. The CDR3 length is 13 residues. V dropped 7 bases and J dropped 0 bases, with 9 bases sitting between them. CDR3 DNA: TGTGCCAGCAAGGACGGGATGAACACTGAAGCTTTCTTT. This gives the protein CASKDGMNTEAFF.

The V call is TRBV4-1, the J call TRBJ1-1; TRBD1 matches at 7 bases. From germline, CDR1 is MGHRA and CDR2 YSYEKL. CDR3 length: 12 residues. V lost 0 bases to trimming and J lost 10 bases; unmatched junction nucleotides: 2. CDR3 region: CASSQDSGGAFF. In DNA, the CDR3 is TGCGCCAGCAGCCAAGATTCAGGGGGAGCTTTCTTT.

This chain links TRBV12-3 or TRBV12-4 with TRBJ1-3; D perhaps matches TRBD1 (5 bases). The CDR3 has 12 residues. Between the trimmed V and J ends, which lost 6 bases and 8 bases, there was a span of 11 bases. The CDR3 region has the DNA TGTGCCAGCAGCCCTCCGGGGGACACCATATATTTT. Its protein is CASSPPGDTIYF.

The chain employs TRBV14 and TRBJ1-4; tentative D call: TRBD1 (5 bases). The CDR3 is 17 residues long. The V end was cut by 0 bases, the J end by 5 bases, with 16 bases between. The germline CDR1 and CDR2 sequences are SGHDN and FVKESK. The CDR3 DNA follows: TGTGCCAGCAGCCAAGATGGGGCGGGGCTTCGGAATGAAAAACTGTTTTTT. This sequence encodes CASSQDGAGLRNEKLFF.

Worth noting for this clone: A read error may account for a junction end that differs from germline. This rearrangement joins TRBV19 to TRBJ1-2, with D possibly TRBD1 on 5 matching bases. Germline CDR1 reads LNHDA; CDR2 reads SQIVND (reference sequence). The CDR3 extends over 13 amino acids. The chain's CDR3 is CASSFSGNSGYTF. Written as DNA, the CDR3 is TGTGCCAGTAGTTTTTCAGGGAACTCTGGCTACACCTTC.

The V call is TRBV27, the J call TRBJ2-4, with D maybe TRBD2 (6 bases). The CDR3 spans 14 residues. Trimming shortened V by 6 bases and J by 2 bases, and 11 bases separated the two germline ends. Germline assignment: CDR1 MNHEY and CDR2 SMNVEV (reference sequence). The DNA of the CDR3 is TGTGCCAGCAGCTCGACTAGTCCCAAAAACATTCAGTACTTC. It specifies CASSSTSPKNIQYF.

V usage is TRBV7-3 and J usage is TRBJ2-1; TRBD1 agrees at 8 bases. J was trimmed by 2 bases and V by 6 bases; bases with no gene match: 9. In germline, CDR1 is SGHTA, CDR2 FQGTGA. The CDR3 has 16 residues. CDR3 nucleotide sequence: TGTGCCAGCAGTTCATCGGGACAGGCTGCCTACAATGAGCAGTTCTTC. Translated: CASSSSGQAAYNEQFF.

The chain employs TRBV7-2 and TRBJ2-2; 10 bases map to TRBD2. Trimming at V came to 6 bases and at J to 14 bases, leaving 6 bases not matched to a gene. This CDR3 is built from 12 residues. The germline V gene has CDR1 SGHTA and CDR2 FQGNSA. As DNA, the CDR3 is TGTGCCAGCAGAGCTAGCGGGAGTTTCCTGTTTTTT. It specifies CASRASGSFLFF. Full variable domain (missing parts from reference TRBV7-2 and TRBJ2-2): GAGVSQSPSNKVTEKGKDVELRCDPISGHTALYWYRQSLGQGLEFLIYFQGNSAPDKSGLPSDRFSAERTGGSVSTLTIQRTQQEDSAVYLCASRASGSFLFFGEGSRLTVL.

The V and J genes are TRBV5-1 and TRBJ2-5, with D maybe TRBD2 (5 bases). V dropped 4 bases and J dropped 6 bases, with 16 bases sitting between them. The CDR3 contains 14 residues. CDR1 SGHRS and CDR2 YFSETQ come from the germline V gene. For the CDR3, the DNA is TGCGCCAGCAGCCCGGGATGGGGTTCGCAGACCCAGTACTTC. Amino acid sequence: CASSPGWGSQTQYF.

This rearrangement joins TRBV19 to TRBJ1-6, with D perhaps TRBD1 (5 bases). The CDR3 has 16 residues. Germline V gives CDR1 LNHDA, CDR2 SQIVND (reference sequence). Trimming removed 3 bases from V and 3 bases from J, with 12 bases in between. Written as DNA, the CDR3 is TGTGCCAGTAGTATGGGGCCCAACTACTATAATTCACCCCTCCACTTT. Encoded protein: CASSMGPNYYNSPLHF.

The chain joins TRBV2 to TRBJ1-5, with D uncertain. V dropped 1 base and J dropped 2 bases, with 6 bases sitting between them. The V gene's germline CDR1 is SNHLY and CDR2 FYNNEI. The CDR3 is made up of 14 amino acids. DNA for the CDR3: TGTGCCAGCAGTGAAGGTAGCGGCAATCAGCCCCAGCATTTT. It is translated as CASSEGSGNQPQHF. The full variable domain, its missing parts supplied by reference TRBV2 and TRBJ1-5, is EPEVTQTPSHQVTQMGQEVILRCVPISNHLYFYWYRQILGQKVEFLVSFYNNEISEKSEIFDDQFSVERPDGSNFTLKIRSTKLEDSAMYFCASSEGSGNQPQHFGDGTRLSIL.

V gene TRBV11-2 combines with J gene TRBJ2-1; D is undetermined. V lost 1 base and J 6 bases, leaving 7 bases between the germline ends. In germline, CDR1 is SGHAT, CDR2 FQNNGV. The CDR3 sequence is 13 residues long. The CDR3 DNA sequence: TGTGCCAGCAGCTTAGGAGGATCCAATGAGCAGTTCTTC. This translates into CASSLGGSNEQFF.

This clone has more than one count but fewer than ten. This rearrangement joins TRBV19 to TRBJ2-1; D is possibly TRBD2 (6 bases). The CDR3 contains 14 residues. V was clipped by 1 base and J by 3 bases, with 7 bases between them. CDR1 is LNHDA and CDR2 is SQIVND in the germline V gene (reference sequence). The CDR3 region has the DNA TGTGCCAGTAGTATAGCGGGAGACTACAATGAGCAGTTCTTC. Its translation: CASSIAGDYNEQFF.

This rearrangement joins TRBV19 to TRBJ2-7, with D hard to call. The V gene's germline CDR1 is LNHDA and CDR2 SQIVND (reference sequence). The CDR3 runs 13 residues. Trimming took off 6 bases at V and 7 bases at J, with 16 bases between the two ends. The CDR3 DNA reads as TGTGCCAGTAGCACAGCCCTCGTGTCGGAGCAGTACTTC. It encodes CASSTALVSEQYF.

V is TRBV19 and J is TRBJ2-1; 7 bases match TRBD2. J gave up 2 bases and V 5 bases, and 9 bases lay outside the gene matches. The CDR3 length is 16 residues. Germline assignment: CDR1 LNHDA and CDR2 SQIVND (reference sequence). This CDR3 reads CASSALAAKTYNEQFF. Written as DNA, the CDR3 is TGTGCCAGTAGTGCCCTAGCGGCAAAAACCTACAATGAGCAGTTCTTC.

This clone was counted only a few times. The chain is built from TRBV5-4 and TRBJ1-6, with 9 bases lining up with TRBD1. Germline CDR1 is SGHNT and CDR2 is YYREEE (reference sequence). V trimming: 4 bases; J trimming: 7 bases; junction bases outside the gene matches: 6. CDR3 size: 15 residues. CDR3 loop: CASSAGQGPNSPLHF. CDR3 bases: TGTGCCAGCAGCGCCGGACAGGGGCCCAATTCACCCCTCCACTTT.

This clone was counted only a few times. The chain couples TRBV4-1 to TRBJ2-1, with TRBD2 matching over 9 bases. The CDR3 loop spans 13 amino acids. V trimming: 5 bases; J trimming: 10 bases; junction bases outside the gene matches: 6. Looked up from germline, CDR1 is MGHRA and CDR2 is YSYEKL. The CDR3 DNA is TGCGCCAGCAGCTCCTATAGCGGGAGCGAGCAGTTCTTC. Its translation is CASSSYSGSEQFF.

The V and J genes are TRBV7-9 and TRBJ1-1; a weak D match, TRBD1 (6 bases). V was trimmed by 4 bases and J by 6 bases, leaving 12 bases between them. CDR1 is SEHNR, CDR2 FQNEAQ, per germline (reference sequence). The CDR3 is 13 amino acids. CDR3 protein: CASSSTGSPEAFF. DNA of the CDR3: TGTGCCAGCAGCTCAACAGGGTCGCCTGAAGCTTTCTTT.

The chain recombines TRBV5-1 with TRBJ2-3, with D perhaps TRBD2 (6 bases). The germline CDR1 and CDR2 sequences are SGHRS and YFSETQ. There are 14 residues in the CDR3. V lost 4 bases to trimming and J lost 6 bases, with 15 bases between them. The CDR3 coding sequence is TGCGCCAGCAGCCGGCCGGGGGACGGGGATACGCAGTATTTT. It yields the protein CASSRPGDGDTQYF.